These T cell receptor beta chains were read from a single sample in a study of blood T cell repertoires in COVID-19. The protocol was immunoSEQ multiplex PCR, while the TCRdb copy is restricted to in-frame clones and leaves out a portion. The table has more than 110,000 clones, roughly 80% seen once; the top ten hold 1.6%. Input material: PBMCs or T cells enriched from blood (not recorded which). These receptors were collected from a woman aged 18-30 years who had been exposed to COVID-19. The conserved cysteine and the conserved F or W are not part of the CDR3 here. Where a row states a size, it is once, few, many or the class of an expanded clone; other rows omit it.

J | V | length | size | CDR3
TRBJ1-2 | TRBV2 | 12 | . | ASSEGGTAYGYT
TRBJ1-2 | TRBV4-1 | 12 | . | ASSHPGGAKGYT
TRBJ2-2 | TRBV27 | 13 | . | ASSSGGRLDGELF
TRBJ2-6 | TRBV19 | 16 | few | ASSIYQGLSSGANVLT
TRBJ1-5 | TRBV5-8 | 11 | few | ASSLEAGQPQH
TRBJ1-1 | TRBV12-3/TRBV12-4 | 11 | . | ASSRQMNTEAF
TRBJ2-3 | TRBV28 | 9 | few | ASSQTDTQY
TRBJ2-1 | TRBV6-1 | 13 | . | ASSEASGRYNEQF
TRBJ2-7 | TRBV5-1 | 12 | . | ASSLYYRNYEQY
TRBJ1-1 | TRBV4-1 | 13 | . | ASRTTGSGSTEAF
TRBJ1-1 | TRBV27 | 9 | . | ASIRETEAF